This TCR beta chain came from a study of T cells in narcolepsy. Overall study: Patients with NT1 or NT2 and healthy control donors were enrolled.

Sequencing used immunoSEQ multiplex PCR; TCRdb keeps in-frame clones, though not all of them. The sample has 12,000 or so clones; around 94% are singletons. Points from the study as a whole: Same-patient CSF and blood CD4+ T cell clonotypes included HCRT-specific and TRIB2-specific autoreactive ones.

The CDR3 spans 13 residues. Trimming stripped 4 bases from V and 5 bases from J, with 9 bases between. CDR1 and CDR2 from the germline V gene are MNHEY and SMNVEV (reference sequence). Concerning this clone: Its specificity is not known.

The chain employs TRBV27 and TRBJ2-1; weak D call: TRBD1 (5 bases). Material for sequencing was CD45RA- memory CD4+ T cells from PBMCs. This TCR was recovered from a human donor with narcolepsy. The CDR3 sequence: CASSSRTNNEQFF. CDR3 DNA sequence: TGTGCCAGCAGTTCCCGGACAAACAATGAGCAGTTCTTC.